This T cell receptor (beta chain) came from a study (dated by TCRdb to between 2014 and 2017). About the study as a whole: Whether tumor-infiltrating Tregs in breast cancer are recruited from blood Tregs or converted in situ from other CD4+ T cell subsets was tested.

To purify naive CD4+ T cells, the Miltenyi Naive CD4+ T Cell Isolation kit was used, and CD25 microbeads served to deplete Tregs. Tregs, naive and memory CD4+ T cells from tumor, blood and ipsilateral draining lymph nodes of a few breast cancer patients underwent full-length TCR alpha and beta sequencing. Tumor tissue, along with lymph nodes from ipsilateral axillary dissection, was perfused with PBS, minced, and then digested using collagenase I and hyaluronidase. A purity exceeding 90% was confirmed by FACS for the sorted cell populations. The paper's findings and limits, for the study overall: The greatest overlap of tumor-infiltrating Treg TCR alpha and beta sequences was observed with tumor naive CD4+ T cells, followed by blood naive CD4+ T cells. The validation in the larger cohort was limited to a single TCR beta V-J rearrangement instead of whole repertoires. The TCR gene usage of tumor memory CD4+ T cells clustered together with blood and lymph node memory CD4+ cells and with lymph node naive CD4+ cells.

This clonotype was picked up many times. Its antigen is not yet known. No clone much larger than this one lies a single base away; base qualities are absent. The CDR3 runs 12 amino acids, cysteine and phenylalanine included. CDR3 DNA only is kept here, 36 bases in frame from base 1. The trim is 5 bases for V and 5 bases for J, with a gap of 9 bases between the germline ends. Full-length TCR variable regions were amplified by 5' RACE PCR using constant-region reverse primers, and then by semi-nested PCR using Nested Universal Primer A. The ReliaPrep RNA Cell Miniprep System was used to extract total RNA, which was then reverse transcribed into 5'RACE-ready cDNA with the SMARTer RACE 5'/3' Kit. Full-length TCR alpha and beta libraries were barcoded with multiplex adaptors and sequenced on an Illumina MiSeq. Per the original workflow: Sequencing data were pooled across the five patients for each of nine subset-tissue groups and compared by unsupervised clustering of TCR gene usage. Repertoire similarity was calculated with the Morisita-Horn index, weighting shared sequences by their contribution to each repertoire. TCRdb trimmed public reads at Q25 via fastp, called clones via MiXCR and kept in-frame beta chains. Rows merge per CDR3 protein into single entries with the most common DNA and genes. TCRdb, rather than the study authors, made the V and J calls. The sample includes 20,000 to 25,000 distinct CDR3 sequences, with less than 40% observed a single time. The ten largest clones add up to around 2.3% of the sample.

The sequence was obtained from a female donor with breast cancer. Sequencing was carried out using tumor-infiltrating naive CD4+ T cells sorted from the breast tumor. The meaning of the sample's cell subset or site label: naive CD4+ T cells, CD4+CD45RA+CD25-. The rearranged segments are TRBV12-3 or TRBV12-4 and TRBJ1-1; D gene: possibly TRBD1, on 5 matching bases. The CDR3 in this case is CASSAGLTEAFF. The sequenced DNA: TGTGCCAGCAGTGCGGGACTGACTGAAGCTTTCTTT.